Listed here is a single T cell receptor beta chain. These data are taken from a study of blood T cell repertoires in COVID-19. Overall study: Samples representing acute and convalescent COVID-19 were sourced from the United States, Italy and Spain. Sources were T cells, B-cell-depleted T cells, or PBMCs; the material itself was cDNA or gDNA.

As processed by the authors: Reference gene primer amplification gave estimated nucleated cell counts. Repertoires were generated with immunoSEQ multiplex PCR, while TCRdb's copy carries only in-frame clones and drops some. V and J calls and clone size come straight from that table; D and trimming were deduced from the DNA. The sample yields about 260,000 clones, approximately 82% seen once. With 0 bases removed from V and 8 bases from J, the gap between germline ends came to 10 bases. The CDR3 contains 13 residues. CDR1 and CDR2 from the germline V gene are SGHAT and FQNNGV. Material for sequencing was peripheral blood. This TCR derives from a woman aged 80 or older with acute or convalescent COVID-19. V gene TRBV11-2 combines with J gene TRBJ1-2; D uncertain. CDR3 nucleotide sequence: TGTGCCAGCAGCTTAGACGGGGAAGGCGGCTACACCTTC. The encoded protein is CASSLDGEGGYTF.